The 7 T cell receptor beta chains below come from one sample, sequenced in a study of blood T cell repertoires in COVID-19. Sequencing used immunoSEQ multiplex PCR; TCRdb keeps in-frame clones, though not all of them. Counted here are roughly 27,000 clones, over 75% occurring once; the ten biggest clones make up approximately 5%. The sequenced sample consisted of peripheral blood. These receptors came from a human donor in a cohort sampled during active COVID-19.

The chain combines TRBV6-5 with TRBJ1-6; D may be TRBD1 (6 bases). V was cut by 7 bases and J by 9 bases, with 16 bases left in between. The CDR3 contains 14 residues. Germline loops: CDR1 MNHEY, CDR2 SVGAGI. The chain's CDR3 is CASTEGGGGSPLHF. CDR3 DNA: TGTGCCAGCACCGAGGGGGGGGGCGGTTCACCCCTCCACTTT.

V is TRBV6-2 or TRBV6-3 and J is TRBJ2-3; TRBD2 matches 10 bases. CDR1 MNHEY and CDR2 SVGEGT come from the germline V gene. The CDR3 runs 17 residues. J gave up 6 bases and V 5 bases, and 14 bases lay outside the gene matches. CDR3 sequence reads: CASSPRLAGDGSDTQYF. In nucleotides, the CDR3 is TGTGCCAGCAGTCCCCGGCTAGCGGGGGATGGTTCGGATACGCAGTATTTT.

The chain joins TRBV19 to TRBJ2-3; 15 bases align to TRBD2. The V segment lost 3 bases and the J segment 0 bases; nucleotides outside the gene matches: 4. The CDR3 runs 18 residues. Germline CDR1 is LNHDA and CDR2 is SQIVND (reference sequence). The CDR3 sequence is CASSIGTSGGKSTDTQYF. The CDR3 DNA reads TGTGCCAGTAGTATCGGGACTAGCGGGGGGAAGAGCACAGATACGCAGTATTTT.

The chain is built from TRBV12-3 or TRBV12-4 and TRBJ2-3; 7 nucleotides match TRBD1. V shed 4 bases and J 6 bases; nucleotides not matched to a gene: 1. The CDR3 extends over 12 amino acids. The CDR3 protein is CASSSTGDTQYF. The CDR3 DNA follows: TGTGCCAGCAGTTCGACAGGGGATACGCAGTATTTT.

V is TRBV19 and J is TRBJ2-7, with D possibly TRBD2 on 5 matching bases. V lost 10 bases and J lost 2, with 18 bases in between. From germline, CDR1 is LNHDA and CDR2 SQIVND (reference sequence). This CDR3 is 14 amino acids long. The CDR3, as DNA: TGTGCCACCATGGCGGTAGCGAGGCCCTACGAGCAGTACTTC. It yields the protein CATMAVARPYEQYF.

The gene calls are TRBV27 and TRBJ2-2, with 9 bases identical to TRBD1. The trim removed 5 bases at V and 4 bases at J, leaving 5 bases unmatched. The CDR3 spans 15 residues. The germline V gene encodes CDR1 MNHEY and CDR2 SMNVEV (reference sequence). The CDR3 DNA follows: TGTGCCAGCAGTATACAGGGGGCGACCACCGGGGAGCTGTTTTTT. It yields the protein CASSIQGATTGELFF.

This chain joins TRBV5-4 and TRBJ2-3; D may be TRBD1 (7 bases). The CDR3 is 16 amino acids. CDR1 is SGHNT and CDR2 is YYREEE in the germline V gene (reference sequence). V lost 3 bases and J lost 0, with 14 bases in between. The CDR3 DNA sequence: TGTGCCAGCAGCTCCATACAGGGGACTAGCACAGATACGCAGTATTTT. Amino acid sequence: CASSSIQGTSTDTQYF.